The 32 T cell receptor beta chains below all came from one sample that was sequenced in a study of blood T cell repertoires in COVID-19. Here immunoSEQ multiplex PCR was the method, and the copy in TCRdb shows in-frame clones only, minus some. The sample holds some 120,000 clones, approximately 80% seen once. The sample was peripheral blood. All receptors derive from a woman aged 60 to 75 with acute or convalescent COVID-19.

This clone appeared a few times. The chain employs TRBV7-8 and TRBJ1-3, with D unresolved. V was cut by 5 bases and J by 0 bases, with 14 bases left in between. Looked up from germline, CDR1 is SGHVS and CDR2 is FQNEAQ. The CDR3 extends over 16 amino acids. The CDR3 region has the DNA TGTGCCAGCAGCCTTCGCATGGCTCACTCTGGAAACACCATATATTTT. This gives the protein CASSLRMAHSGNTIYF.

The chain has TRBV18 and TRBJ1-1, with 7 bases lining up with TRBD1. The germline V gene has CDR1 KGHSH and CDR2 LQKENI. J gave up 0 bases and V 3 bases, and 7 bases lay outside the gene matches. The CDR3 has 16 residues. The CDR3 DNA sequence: TGTGCCAGCTCACCTCAGACAGGGACCATGAACACTGAAGCTTTCTTT. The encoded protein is CASSPQTGTMNTEAFF.

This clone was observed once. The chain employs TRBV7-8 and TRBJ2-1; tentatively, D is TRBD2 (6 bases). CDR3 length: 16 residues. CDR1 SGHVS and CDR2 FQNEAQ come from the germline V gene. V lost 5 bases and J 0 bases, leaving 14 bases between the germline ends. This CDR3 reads CASSPRLASSYNEQFF. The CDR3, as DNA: TGTGCCAGCAGCCCTCGTCTAGCGAGCTCCTACAATGAGCAGTTCTTC. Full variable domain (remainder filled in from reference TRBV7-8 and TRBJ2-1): GAGVSQSPRYKVAKRGQDVALRCDPISGHVSLFWYQQALGQGPEFLTYFQNEAQLDKSGLPSDRFFAERPEGSVSTLKIQRTQQEDSAVYLCASSPRLASSYNEQFFGPGTRLTVL.

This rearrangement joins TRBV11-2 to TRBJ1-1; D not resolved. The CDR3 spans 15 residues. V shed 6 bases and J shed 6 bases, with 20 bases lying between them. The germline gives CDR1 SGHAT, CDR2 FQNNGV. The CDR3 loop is CASSLRPEGVAEAFF. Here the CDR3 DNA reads TGTGCCAGCAGTCTTCGGCCTGAGGGAGTAGCTGAAGCTTTCTTT. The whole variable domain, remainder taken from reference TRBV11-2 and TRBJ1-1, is EAGVAQSPRYKIIEKRQSVAFWCNPISGHATLYWYQQILGQGPKLLIQFQNNGVVDDSQLPKDRFSAERLKGVDSTLKIQPAKLEDSAVYLCASSLRPEGVAEAFFGQGTRLTVV.

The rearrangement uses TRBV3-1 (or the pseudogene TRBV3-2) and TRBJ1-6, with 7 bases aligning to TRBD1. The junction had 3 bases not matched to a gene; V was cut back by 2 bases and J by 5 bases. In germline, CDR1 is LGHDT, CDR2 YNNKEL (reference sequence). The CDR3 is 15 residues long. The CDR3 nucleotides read TGTGCCAGCAGCCAACGGGACAGAAATAATTCACCCCTCCACTTT. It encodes CASSQRDRNNSPLHF.

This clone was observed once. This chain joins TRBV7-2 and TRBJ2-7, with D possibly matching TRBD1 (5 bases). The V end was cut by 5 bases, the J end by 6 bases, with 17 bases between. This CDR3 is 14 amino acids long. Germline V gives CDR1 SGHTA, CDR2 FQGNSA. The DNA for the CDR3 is TGTGCCAGCAGCCCCCGGTGGGGCGAACTCGAGCAGTACTTC. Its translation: CASSPRWGELEQYF.

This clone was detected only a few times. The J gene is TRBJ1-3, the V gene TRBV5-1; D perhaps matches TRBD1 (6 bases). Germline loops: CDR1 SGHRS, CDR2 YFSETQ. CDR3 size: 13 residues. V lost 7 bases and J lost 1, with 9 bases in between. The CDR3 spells CASRTVSGNTIYF. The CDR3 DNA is TGCGCCAGCCGGACAGTTTCTGGAAACACCATATATTTT.

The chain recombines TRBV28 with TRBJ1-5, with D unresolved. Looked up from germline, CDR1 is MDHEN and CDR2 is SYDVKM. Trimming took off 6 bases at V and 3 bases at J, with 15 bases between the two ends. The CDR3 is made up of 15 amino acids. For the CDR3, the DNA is TGTGCCAGCAGCCAAAGGTCGGGATACAATCAGCCCCAGCATTTT. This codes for CASSQRSGYNQPQHF. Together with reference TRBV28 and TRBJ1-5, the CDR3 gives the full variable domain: DVKVTQSSRYLVKRTGEKVFLECVQDMDHENMFWYRQDPGLGLRLIYFSYDVKMKEKGDIPEGYSVSREKKERFSLILESASTNQTSMYLCASSQRSGYNQPQHFGDGTRLSIL.

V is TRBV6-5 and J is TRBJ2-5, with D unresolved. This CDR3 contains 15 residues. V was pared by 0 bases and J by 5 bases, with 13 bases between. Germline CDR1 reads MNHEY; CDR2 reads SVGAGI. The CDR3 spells CASSYSAVVEETQYF. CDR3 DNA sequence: TGTGCCAGCAGTTACTCCGCAGTGGTGGAGGAGACCCAGTACTTC.

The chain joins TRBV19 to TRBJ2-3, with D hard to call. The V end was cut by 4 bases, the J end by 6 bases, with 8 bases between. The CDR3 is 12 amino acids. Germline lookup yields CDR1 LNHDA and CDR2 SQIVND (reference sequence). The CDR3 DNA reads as TGTGCCAGTAGTAGAGTCTCTGATACGCAGTATTTT. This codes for CASSRVSDTQYF.

The CDR3 here is CASSFSGRRAQYV. The CDR3 DNA reads as TGTGCCAGCAGCTTCTCGGGGAGGCGGGCTCAGTACGTC. V usage is TRBV5-6 and J usage is TRBJ2-7; TRBD2 might be the D (6 bases). V lost 2 bases and J lost 10, with 16 bases in between. The CDR3 spans 13 residues. From germline, CDR1 is SGHDT and CDR2 YYEEEE.

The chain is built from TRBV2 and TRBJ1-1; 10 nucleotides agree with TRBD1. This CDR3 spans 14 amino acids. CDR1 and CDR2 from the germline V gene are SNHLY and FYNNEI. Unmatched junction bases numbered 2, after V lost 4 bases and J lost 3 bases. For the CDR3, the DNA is TGTGCCAGCAGTGCCGACAGGGGGCACACTGAAGCTTTCTTT. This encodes CASSADRGHTEAFF.

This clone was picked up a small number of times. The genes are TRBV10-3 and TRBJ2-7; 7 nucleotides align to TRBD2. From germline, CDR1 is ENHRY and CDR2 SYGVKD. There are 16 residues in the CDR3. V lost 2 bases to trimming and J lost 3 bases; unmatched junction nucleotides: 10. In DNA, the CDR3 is TGTGCCATCAGTGAGGGGGATCGGGGAGGGAGCTACGAGCAGTACTTC. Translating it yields CAISEGDRGGSYEQYF.

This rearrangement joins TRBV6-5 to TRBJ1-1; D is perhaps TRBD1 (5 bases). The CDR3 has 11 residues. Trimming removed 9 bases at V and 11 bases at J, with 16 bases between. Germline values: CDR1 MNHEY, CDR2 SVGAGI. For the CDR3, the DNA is TGTGCCAGTGGCCTCAGGGCGGAGGCTTTCTTT. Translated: CASGLRAEAFF.

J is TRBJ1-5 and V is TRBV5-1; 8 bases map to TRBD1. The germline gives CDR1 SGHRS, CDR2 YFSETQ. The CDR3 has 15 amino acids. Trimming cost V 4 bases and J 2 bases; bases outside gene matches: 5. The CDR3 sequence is CASSPGTGGNQPQHF. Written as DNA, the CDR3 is TGCGCCAGCAGCCCCGGGACAGGCGGCAATCAGCCCCAGCATTTT.

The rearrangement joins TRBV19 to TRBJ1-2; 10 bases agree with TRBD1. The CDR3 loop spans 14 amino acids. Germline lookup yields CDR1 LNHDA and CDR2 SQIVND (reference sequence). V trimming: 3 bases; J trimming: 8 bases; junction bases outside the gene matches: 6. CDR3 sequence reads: CASSISDRGVGYTF. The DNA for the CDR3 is TGTGCCAGTAGTATCTCGGACAGGGGGGTCGGCTACACCTTC.

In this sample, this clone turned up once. The CDR3 nucleotides read TGTGCCAGCACCTCCCGACAGGGAAACTATGGCTACACCTTC. Translating it yields CASTSRQGNYGYTF. The V and J genes are TRBV6-5 and TRBJ1-2; 7 bases fit TRBD1. The germline gives CDR1 MNHEY, CDR2 SVGAGI. The CDR3 runs 14 residues. The V and J ends lost 7 bases and 2 bases, in that order; junction bases with no gene match: 7.

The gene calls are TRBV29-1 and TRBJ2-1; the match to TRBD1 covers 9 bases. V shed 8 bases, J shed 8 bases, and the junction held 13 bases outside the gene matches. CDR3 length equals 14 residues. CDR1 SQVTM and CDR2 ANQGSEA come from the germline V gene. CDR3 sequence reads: CSSFPGTGRHEQFF. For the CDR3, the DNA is TGCAGCTCTTTCCCCGGGACAGGGAGGCATGAGCAGTTCTTC.

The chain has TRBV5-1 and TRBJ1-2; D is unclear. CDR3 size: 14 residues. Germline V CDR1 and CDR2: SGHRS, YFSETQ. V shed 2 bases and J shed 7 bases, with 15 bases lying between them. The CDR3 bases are TGCGCCAGCAGCTTCGGCGGAACTTCGCGTGGCTACACCTTC. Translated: CASSFGGTSRGYTF.

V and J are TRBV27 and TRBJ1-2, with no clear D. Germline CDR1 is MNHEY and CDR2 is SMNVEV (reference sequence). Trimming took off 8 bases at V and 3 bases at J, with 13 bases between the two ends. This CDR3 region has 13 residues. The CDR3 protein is CASRNGNHYGYTF. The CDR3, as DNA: TGTGCCAGCCGAAACGGGAACCACTATGGCTACACCTTC.

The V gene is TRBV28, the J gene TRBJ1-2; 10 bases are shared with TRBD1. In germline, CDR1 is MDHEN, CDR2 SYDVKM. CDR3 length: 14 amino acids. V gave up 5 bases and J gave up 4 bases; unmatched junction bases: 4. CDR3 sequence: CASSIGTGVYGYTF. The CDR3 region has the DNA TGTGCCAGCAGTATCGGGACAGGGGTCTATGGCTACACCTTC.

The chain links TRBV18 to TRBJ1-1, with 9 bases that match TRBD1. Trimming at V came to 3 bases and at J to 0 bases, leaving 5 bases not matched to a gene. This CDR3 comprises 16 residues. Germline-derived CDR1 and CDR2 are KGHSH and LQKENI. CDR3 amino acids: CASSPRDRAMNTEAFF. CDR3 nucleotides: TGTGCCAGCTCACCCCGGGACAGGGCTATGAACACTGAAGCTTTCTTT.

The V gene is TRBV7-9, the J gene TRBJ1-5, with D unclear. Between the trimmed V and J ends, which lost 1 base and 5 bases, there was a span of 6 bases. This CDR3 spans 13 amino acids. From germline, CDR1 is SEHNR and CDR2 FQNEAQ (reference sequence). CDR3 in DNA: TGTGCCAGCAGCTTAGGCGCCGATCAGCCCCAGCATTTT. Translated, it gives CASSLGADQPQHF.

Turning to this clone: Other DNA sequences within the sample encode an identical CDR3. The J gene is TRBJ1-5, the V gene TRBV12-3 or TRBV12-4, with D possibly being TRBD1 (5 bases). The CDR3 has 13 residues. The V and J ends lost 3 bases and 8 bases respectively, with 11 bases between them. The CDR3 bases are TGTGCCAGCAGTTTGGGGGGGGGTAAGCCCCAGCATTTT. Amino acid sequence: CASSLGGGKPQHF.

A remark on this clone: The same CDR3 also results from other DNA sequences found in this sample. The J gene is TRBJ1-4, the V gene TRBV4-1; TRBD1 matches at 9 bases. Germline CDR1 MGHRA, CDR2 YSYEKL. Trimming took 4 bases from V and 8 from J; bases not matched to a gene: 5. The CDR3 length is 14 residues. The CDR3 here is CASSPGTGYEKLFF. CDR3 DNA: TGCGCCAGCAGCCCCGGGACAGGGTACGAAAAACTGTTTTTT.

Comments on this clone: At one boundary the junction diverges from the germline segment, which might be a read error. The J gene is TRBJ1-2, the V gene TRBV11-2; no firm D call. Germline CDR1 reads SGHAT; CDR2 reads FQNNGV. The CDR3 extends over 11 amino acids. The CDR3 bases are TGTGCCAGCAGCTTAGTAGATGGTTACACCTTC. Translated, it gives CASSLVDGYTF.

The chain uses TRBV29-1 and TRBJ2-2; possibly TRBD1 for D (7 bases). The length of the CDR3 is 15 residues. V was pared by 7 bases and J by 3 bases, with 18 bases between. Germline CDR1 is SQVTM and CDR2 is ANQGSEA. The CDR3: CSAKRQGGDTGELFF. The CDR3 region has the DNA TGCAGCGCCAAGCGGCAGGGGGGAGACACCGGGGAGCTGTTTTTT.

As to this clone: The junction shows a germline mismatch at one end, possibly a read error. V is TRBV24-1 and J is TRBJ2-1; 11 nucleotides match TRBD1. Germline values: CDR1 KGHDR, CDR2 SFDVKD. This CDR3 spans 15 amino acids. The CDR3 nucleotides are TGTGCCACCAGTGTGGACAGGGGGCGAAACAACGAGCAGTTCTTC. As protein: CATSVDRGRNNEQFF.

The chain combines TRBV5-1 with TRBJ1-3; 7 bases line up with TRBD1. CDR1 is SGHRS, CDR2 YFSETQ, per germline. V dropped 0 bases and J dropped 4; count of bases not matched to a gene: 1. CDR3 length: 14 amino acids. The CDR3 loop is CASSLEGQGNTIYF. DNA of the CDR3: TGCGCCAGCAGCTTGGAGGGACAGGGAAACACCATATATTTT.

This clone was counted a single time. The CDR3 DNA follows: TGTGCCAGCAGTGAAGTATCCAGGGGAGAGACCCAGTACTTC. It codes for CASSEVSRGETQYF. The rearrangement links TRBV2 to TRBJ2-5, with a possible D match to TRBD1 (6 bases). Germline CDR1 and CDR2: SNHLY and FYNNEI. CDR3 length: 14 amino acids. With 1 base removed from V and 4 bases from J, the gap between germline ends came to 10 bases.

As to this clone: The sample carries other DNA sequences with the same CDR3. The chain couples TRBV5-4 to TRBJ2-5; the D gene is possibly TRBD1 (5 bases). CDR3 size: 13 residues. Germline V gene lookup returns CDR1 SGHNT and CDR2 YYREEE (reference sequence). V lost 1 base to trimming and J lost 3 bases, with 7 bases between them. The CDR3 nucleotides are TGTGCCAGCAGCTTGAAAGGGGAAGAGACCCAGTACTTC. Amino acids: CASSLKGEETQYF.

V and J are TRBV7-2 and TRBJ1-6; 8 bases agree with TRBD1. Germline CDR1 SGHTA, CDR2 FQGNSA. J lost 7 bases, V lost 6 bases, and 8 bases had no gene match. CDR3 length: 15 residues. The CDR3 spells CASRSRDRTNSPLHF. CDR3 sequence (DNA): TGTGCCAGCAGATCCCGGGACAGGACAAATTCACCCCTCCACTTT.